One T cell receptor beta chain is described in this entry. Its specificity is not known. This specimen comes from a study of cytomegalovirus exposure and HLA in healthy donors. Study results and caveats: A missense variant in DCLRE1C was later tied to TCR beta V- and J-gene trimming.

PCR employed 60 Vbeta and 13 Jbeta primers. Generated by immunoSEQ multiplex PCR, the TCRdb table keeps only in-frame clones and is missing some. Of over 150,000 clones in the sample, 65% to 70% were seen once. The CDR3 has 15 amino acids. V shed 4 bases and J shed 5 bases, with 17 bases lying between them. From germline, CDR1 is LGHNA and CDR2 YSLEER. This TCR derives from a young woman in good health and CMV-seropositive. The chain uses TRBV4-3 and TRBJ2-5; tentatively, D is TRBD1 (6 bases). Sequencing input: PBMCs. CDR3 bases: TGCGCCAGCAGCCTTCAAGGTCCTAGGGGGGAGACCCAGTACTTC. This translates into CASSLQGPRGETQYF.